The rows below give T cell receptor beta chains drawn from one sample of a study of shared clonotypes between healthy human individuals. Profiling relied on immunoSEQ multiplex PCR, and the TCRdb table lists in-frame clones only, not all of them. The sample lists just under 95,000 clones, roughly three quarters occurring once. The specimen sequenced was memory CD8+ T cells sorted from blood. These receptors all stem from a man aged 25 to 40 in good health. Both conserved end residues are trimmed from each CDR3. The order of the fields is V gene, CDR3 length, clone size, CDR3 protein. Clone size is given for some rows only: seen once, a few or many times, or a class if the clone is expanded.

v_call: TRBV28
cdr3_length: 14
clone_size: NA
cdr3_aa: ASSHKRQTGTYEQY

v_call: TRBV6-6
cdr3_length: 13
clone_size: NA
cdr3_aa: ASSVADLWTDTQY

v_call: TRBV11-2
cdr3_length: 14
clone_size: NA
cdr3_aa: ASSLIAGSSSYEQY

v_call: TRBV30
cdr3_length: 17
clone_size: few
cdr3_aa: AWSESGPHSVLRRRIQY

v_call: TRBV2
cdr3_length: 10
clone_size: NA
cdr3_aa: ASSERGRGAF

v_call: TRBV11-1
cdr3_length: 15
clone_size: NA
cdr3_aa: ASSTGTSGRSYNEQF

v_call: TRBV14
cdr3_length: 11
clone_size: NA
cdr3_aa: ASSPKIGGEAF

v_call: TRBV6-4
cdr3_length: 12
clone_size: few
cdr3_aa: ASSERQGTDTQY

v_call: TRBV2
cdr3_length: 13
clone_size: NA
cdr3_aa: ASRLGTGLAGELF

v_call: TRBV14
cdr3_length: 18
clone_size: NA
cdr3_aa: ASSQDIRTSGRARSNEQF

v_call: TRBV28
cdr3_length: 14
clone_size: NA
cdr3_aa: ASSPSPGQVYNEQF

v_call: TRBV27
cdr3_length: 12
clone_size: NA
cdr3_aa: ASSFSRTQETQY

v_call: TRBV15
cdr3_length: 12
clone_size: NA
cdr3_aa: ATSRDGETNEQF

v_call: TRBV7-9
cdr3_length: 11
clone_size: few
cdr3_aa: ASSSTVNTEAF

v_call: TRBV14
cdr3_length: 13
clone_size: many
cdr3_aa: ASSQGSRGPYGYT

v_call: TRBV28
cdr3_length: 13
clone_size: NA
cdr3_aa: ASSLASGGQETQY

v_call: TRBV5-6
cdr3_length: 15
clone_size: few
cdr3_aa: ASSFGGAAVSNQPQH

v_call: TRBV7-2
cdr3_length: 12
clone_size: NA
cdr3_aa: ASSPGLAPYEQY